The 22 T cell receptor beta chains below come from one sample, sequenced in a study of T cell responses to AZD1222 COVID-19 vaccine. Assay used: immunoSEQ multiplex PCR; TCRdb lists only in-frame clones, some missing. The sample consists of roughly 100,000 clones, approximately 88% of them appearing once. The material was peripheral blood, obtained 28 days after the second AZD1222 dose. These receptor sequences come from an adult who received the AZD1222 COVID-19 vaccine.

The chain recombines TRBV5-1 with TRBJ2-7; TRBD1 aligns across 9 bases. The CDR3 spans 15 residues. Trimming cost V 1 base and J 2 bases; bases outside gene matches: 4. Germline V CDR1 and CDR2: SGHRS, YFSETQ. This CDR3 is CASSLRQGETYEQYF. The CDR3 DNA reads TGCGCCAGCAGCTTGAGACAGGGGGAGACCTACGAGCAGTACTTC.

The chain uses TRBV19 and TRBJ2-6, with 7 bases lining up with TRBD1. This CDR3 is built from 17 residues. Germline values: CDR1 LNHDA, CDR2 SQIVND (reference sequence). J was trimmed by 3 bases and V by 3 bases; bases with no gene match: 8. As DNA, the CDR3 is TGTGCCAGTAGTATCCAGGAGACAGGGTATGGGGCCAACGTCCTGACTTTC. As protein: CASSIQETGYGANVLTF.

The V call is TRBV2, the J call TRBJ2-3; weak D call: TRBD2 (5 bases). V was trimmed by 7 bases and J by 3 bases, leaving 8 bases between them. Germline loops: CDR1 SNHLY, CDR2 FYNNEI. The CDR3 sequence is 12 residues long. The chain's CDR3 is CASTGLTDTQYF. CDR3 bases: TGTGCCAGCACAGGACTTACAGATACGCAGTATTTT.

The chain has TRBV6-1 and TRBJ2-2; possibly TRBD2 for D (6 bases). The germline V gene encodes CDR1 MNHNS and CDR2 SASEGT. The CDR3 extends over 15 amino acids. Trimming cost V 2 bases and J 5 bases, with 12 bases left between them. CDR3: CASSEMSGFTGELFF. The CDR3, as DNA: TGTGCCAGCAGTGAAATGAGCGGGTTTACCGGGGAGCTGTTTTTT.

V gene TRBV2 combines with J gene TRBJ1-1; D is perhaps TRBD1 (6 bases). From germline, CDR1 is SNHLY and CDR2 FYNNEI. V was trimmed by 6 bases and J by 6 bases, leaving 17 bases between them. This CDR3 is 14 amino acids long. CDR3 in amino acids: CASRLRDKGSEAFF. CDR3 in DNA: TGTGCCAGCAGACTGCGGGACAAAGGGTCTGAAGCTTTCTTT.

V gene TRBV12-3 or TRBV12-4 combines with J gene TRBJ2-2, with a weak D call TRBD2 (5 bases). This CDR3 comprises 11 residues. V was shortened by 6 bases and J by 7 bases, with 6 bases between the two germline ends. The DNA for the CDR3 is TGTGCCAGCAGGAGGGACGGGGAGCTGTTTTTT. This encodes CASRRDGELFF.

The chain employs TRBV3-1 (or the pseudogene TRBV3-2) and TRBJ2-7; 12 nucleotides line up with TRBD2. The trim removed 1 base at V and 7 bases at J, leaving 5 bases unmatched. This CDR3 spans 15 amino acids. The V gene's germline CDR1 is LGHDT and CDR2 YNNKEL (reference sequence). The CDR3 sequence: CASSQGLAGGLEQYF. In nucleotides, the CDR3 is TGTGCCAGCAGCCAAGGTCTAGCGGGAGGGCTGGAGCAGTACTTC.

In regard to this clone: Here the CDR3 omits its conserved ending phenylalanine or tryptophan, so a read error is the likely source. The DNA is omitted, as the CDR3 cannot be located on it reliably, and the CDR3 follows TCRdb's listing. The rearrangement uses TRBV7-3 and TRBJ1-1. CDR1 is SGHTA and CDR2 is FQGTGA in the germline V gene. The CDR3 adds up to 10 amino acids, both ends counted. This CDR3 is CASSSPSTGN.

The chain links TRBV2 to TRBJ1-5; D unclear. Germline values: CDR1 SNHLY, CDR2 FYNNEI. The ends were cut back, 7 bases at V and 2 bases at J, with 12 bases in the middle. This CDR3 region has 14 residues. CDR3 loop: CASNKEEGNQPQHF. Written as DNA, the CDR3 is TGTGCCAGCAATAAGGAGGAGGGCAATCAGCCCCAGCATTTT.

This chain connects TRBV18 to TRBJ1-2, with TRBD1 as a possible D gene (5 bases). Germline-derived CDR1 and CDR2 are KGHSH and LQKENI. The CDR3 sequence is 13 residues long. V gave up 0 bases and J gave up 8 bases, with 10 bases separating them. In DNA form, the CDR3 reads TGTGCCAGCTCACCACCACTTGGGGACGGCTACACCTTC. It codes for CASSPPLGDGYTF. Together with reference TRBV18 and TRBJ1-2, the CDR3 gives the full variable domain: NAGVMQNPRHLVRRRGQEARLRCSPMKGHSHVYWYRQLPEEGLKFMVYLQKENIIDESGMPKERFSAEFPKEGPSILRIQQVVRGDSAAYFCASSPPLGDGYTFGSGTRLTVV.

The J gene is TRBJ2-3, the V gene TRBV28, with 7 bases aligning to TRBD1. This CDR3 comprises 18 residues. Germline lookup yields CDR1 MDHEN and CDR2 SYDVKM. Trimming took 3 bases from V and 5 from J; bases not matched to a gene: 17. CDR3 DNA sequence: TGTGCCAGCAGTTTCCCCCCGACAGGGTCGGGGTCAGGAGATACGCAGTATTTT. It translates to CASSFPPTGSGSGDTQYF.

The rearrangement links TRBV11-2 to TRBJ1-2; 8 nucleotides align to TRBD1. The CDR3 extends over 15 amino acids. The germline V gene has CDR1 SGHAT and CDR2 FQNNGV. Trimming took 2 bases from V and 4 from J; bases not matched to a gene: 6. The CDR3 nucleotides are TGTGCCAGCAGCTTAAGACAGGGGAGCGCCTATGGCTACACCTTC. Translating it yields CASSLRQGSAYGYTF.

The rearrangement joins TRBV5-1 to TRBJ2-7; D is ambiguous. The CDR3 contains 14 residues. In germline, CDR1 is SGHRS, CDR2 YFSETQ. Trimming removed 4 bases at V and 4 bases at J, with 15 bases between. CDR3 coding DNA: TGCGCCAGCAGCCCCACGGATCCTGCTTACGAGCAGTACTTC. Amino acids: CASSPTDPAYEQYF.

The V gene is TRBV5-1, the J gene TRBJ2-3; TRBD2 might be the D (5 bases). V dropped 3 bases and J dropped 0 bases, with 17 bases sitting between them. CDR1 is SGHRS, CDR2 YFSETQ, per germline. CDR3 length: 17 amino acids. CDR3 loop: CASSYLPRGTSTDTQYF. Here the CDR3 DNA reads TGCGCCAGCAGCTATCTGCCACGGGGAACTAGCACAGATACGCAGTATTTT.

This clone has a single count. CDR3 DNA sequence: TGTGCCAGCAGTTACTCGATGAACAGACCCTATGGCTACACCTTC. This translates into CASSYSMNRPYGYTF. The chain links TRBV6-5 to TRBJ1-2; D call uncertain. The CDR3 runs 15 residues. The V gene's germline CDR1 is MNHEY and CDR2 SVGAGI. Trimming removed 0 bases at V and 4 bases at J, with 12 bases between.

J is TRBJ1-4 and V is TRBV21-1. TRBV21-1 is a listed pseudogene. This CDR3 has 16 amino acids. CDR3: CASSKESARINEKLFF. CDR3 sequence (DNA): TGTGCCAGCAGCAAAGAAAGCGCACGGATAAATGAAAAACTGTTTTTT.

The DNA for the CDR3 is TGTGCCAGCTCACCTCCCGCTAACAGACAAGAGACCCAGTACTTC. Its protein product is CASSPPANRQETQYF. The chain has TRBV18 and TRBJ2-5; D is uncertain. CDR1 is KGHSH, CDR2 LQKENI, per germline. CDR3 size: 15 residues. V was shortened by 3 bases and J by 2 bases, with 13 bases between the two germline ends. Combining the CDR3 with reference TRBV18 and TRBJ2-5 gives the whole variable domain NAGVMQNPRHLVRRRGQEARLRCSPMKGHSHVYWYRQLPEEGLKFMVYLQKENIIDESGMPKERFSAEFPKEGPSILRIQQVVRGDSAAYFCASSPPANRQETQYFGPGTRLLVL.

J is TRBJ1-3 and V is TRBV27; D unclear. The CDR3 sequence is 13 residues long. V gave up 3 bases and J gave up 1 base, with 4 bases separating them. Per the germline V gene, CDR1 is MNHEY and CDR2 is SMNVEV (reference sequence). DNA for the CDR3: TGTGCCAGCAGTTTGAGATCTGGAAACACCATATATTTT. It encodes CASSLRSGNTIYF.

The chain recombines TRBV20-1 with TRBJ1-1; D not resolved. The CDR3 sequence is 11 residues long. CDR1 is DFQATT, CDR2 SNEGSKA, per germline (reference sequence). Trimming removed 4 bases from V and 1 base from J, with 4 bases in between. The chain's CDR3 is CSAIGNTEAFF. CDR3 nucleotide sequence: TGCAGTGCTATAGGGAACACTGAAGCTTTCTTT.

With regard to this clone: The sample has other DNA sequences that encode this CDR3 too. The chain carries TRBV6-1 and TRBJ1-5; 9 nucleotides line up with TRBD1. Losses at the gene ends were 2 bases for V and 4 bases for J; bases not matched to a gene: 3. Germline CDR1 and CDR2: MNHNS and SASEGT. The CDR3 runs to 15 residues. As DNA, the CDR3 is TGTGCCAGCAGTGAAACAGGACAGGGGAATCAGCCCCAGCATTTT. Its protein product is CASSETGQGNQPQHF.

The chain joins TRBV3-1 (or the pseudogene TRBV3-2) to TRBJ2-2; D call uncertain. Germline CDR1 and CDR2: LGHDT and YNNKEL (reference sequence). The CDR3 spans 14 residues. V was trimmed by 8 bases and J by 6 bases, leaving 16 bases between them. The CDR3 DNA follows: TGTGCCAGCCTGAACAGCCGAACCTCCGGGGAGCTGTTTTTT. Amino acid sequence: CASLNSRTSGELFF.

This clone is a singleton in its sample. This chain uses TRBV10-3 with TRBJ1-1; D is ambiguous. Deletions cut 3 bases from V and 4 bases from J, with 12 bases between. The CDR3 spans 14 residues. Germline CDR1 reads ENHRY; CDR2 reads SYGVKD. CDR3 coding DNA: TGTGCCATCAGTGAACAGCCCCCGAGCACTGAAGCTTTCTTT. As protein: CAISEQPPSTEAFF.